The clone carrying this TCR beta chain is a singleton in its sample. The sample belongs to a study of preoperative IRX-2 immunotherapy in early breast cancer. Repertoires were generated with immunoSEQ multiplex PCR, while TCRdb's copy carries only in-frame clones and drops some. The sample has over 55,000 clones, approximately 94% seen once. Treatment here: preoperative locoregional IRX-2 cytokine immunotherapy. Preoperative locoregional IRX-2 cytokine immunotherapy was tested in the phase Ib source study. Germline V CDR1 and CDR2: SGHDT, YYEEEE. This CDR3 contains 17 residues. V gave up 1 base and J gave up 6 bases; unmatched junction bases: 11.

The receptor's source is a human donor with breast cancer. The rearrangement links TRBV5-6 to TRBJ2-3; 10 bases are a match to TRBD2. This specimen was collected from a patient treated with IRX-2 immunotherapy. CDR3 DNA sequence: TGTGCCAGCAGCTTGTTGGGTAGCGGGGGGATCGGGGATACGCAGTATTTT. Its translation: CASSLLGSGGIGDTQYF.